These T cell receptor beta chains were read from a single sample in a study of early T cells in non-severe SARS-CoV-2 infection. TCRdb analysed the 5' RACE reads with MiXCR anew, one entry per CDR3 protein. The sample holds about 30,000 distinct CDR3 sequences, around 4.5% seen once. Material: whole blood, obtained at baseline. These receptors came from an adult who was a healthcare worker with PCR-confirmed SARS-CoV-2 infection or an uninfected control (not recorded which). Each CDR3 is given with its conserved first and last residue. Each record gives: J gene, V gene, CDR3 protein.

TRBJ1-3 TRBV10-3 CAISDPGRRHKDF
TRBJ2-5 TRBV5-1 CASTAAGLETQYF
TRBJ2-7 TRBV20-1 CSARGTGVYEQYF
TRBJ1-2 TRBV14 CASSQVASNYGYTF
TRBJ2-7 TRBV21-1 CASSEIRGQGPSYEQYF
TRBJ2-3 TRBV5-1 CASSLGASWGTDTQYF
TRBJ1-2 TRBV12-3/TRBV12-4 CAGRDFYGYTF
TRBJ2-7 TRBV20-1 CSASTLAGGYEQYF
TRBJ2-2 TRBV7-2 CASRKTAEGGELFF
TRBJ2-3 TRBV19 CASSIDLGRPSTDTQYF
TRBJ2-3 TRBV9 CASSQRRDTQYF
TRBJ1-2 TRBV25-1 CASSPGGPYGYTF
TRBJ2-1 TRBV25-1 CASSEGPLGEQFF
TRBJ2-2 TRBV29-1 CSAKTGLAGELFF
TRBJ2-5 TRBV20-1 CSASHALARQTQYF
TRBJ2-6 TRBV6-1 CASSERRSGANVLTF
TRBJ2-7 TRBV7-6 CASSLGTNSYEQYF
TRBJ2-1 TRBV12-3/TRBV12-4 CASSPGTGSYNEQFF
TRBJ2-7 TRBV18 CASSPPSGGVLEQYF
TRBJ2-7 TRBV7-9 CASSLTGAGGYEQYF
TRBJ2-1 TRBV4-2 CASSQGTRDYNEQFF
TRBJ1-5 TRBV20-1 CSARYANQPQHF
TRBJ2-7 TRBV11-2 CASSLVRGHEQYF
TRBJ2-2 TRBV7-2 CAGGLAGARNTGELFF
TRBJ2-6 TRBV29-1 CSVEGVAGANVLTF
TRBJ1-3 TRBV10-3 CAISGSGTGNTIYF
TRBJ1-2 TRBV6-5 CASSYSGARGHLYGYTF
TRBJ2-2 TRBV6-4 CASRQLAGGPVGELFF
TRBJ2-6 TRBV11-2 CASSRDRSGANVLTF
TRBJ2-1 TRBV7-9 CASSLGIMGGLSYNEQFF
TRBJ2-7 TRBV7-3 CASGVGDEQYF
TRBJ2-7 TRBV18 CASSPLGGGQGHEQYF
TRBJ2-4 TRBV29-1 CSVPWGNIQYF
TRBJ1-2 TRBV29-1 CSVAQDRGYGYTF
TRBJ1-3 TRBV9 CASSVLDSSSGNTIYF
TRBJ2-2 TRBV6-5 CASSLTSGAVGGELFF
TRBJ1-3 TRBV28 CASTSGLWNTIYF
TRBJ2-1 TRBV28 CASMEYNEQFF
TRBJ2-3 TRBV4-3 CASSPGLAGGRDTQYF
TRBJ1-1 TRBV28 CASSSGQGSEAFF
TRBJ1-1 TRBV19 CASSTGTLWEAFF
TRBJ1-1 TRBV28 CASSSRDQGSTEAFF
TRBJ2-3 TRBV29-1 CSVAQGDTQYF
TRBJ1-5 TRBV12-3/TRBV12-4 CASSFDRGNQPQHF
TRBJ2-1 TRBV12-5 CASRPDQAPLKQFF
TRBJ2-3 TRBV6-2/TRBV6-3 CASELGTSTDTQYF
TRBJ2-7 TRBV7-6 CASSLVGSDEQYF
TRBJ1-1 TRBV29-1 CSTREFNTEAFF
TRBJ2-5 TRBV11-3 CASSRPTGDRETQYF
TRBJ2-3 TRBV4-3 CASSLGGFGVTDTQYF
TRBJ2-1 TRBV29-1 CSVRLARSYNEQFF
TRBJ2-2 TRBV20-1 CSASQGAGTGELFF
TRBJ1-5 TRBV5-1 CASSLAGYQPQHF
TRBJ2-1 TRBV27 CASSFQRGLGNEQFF